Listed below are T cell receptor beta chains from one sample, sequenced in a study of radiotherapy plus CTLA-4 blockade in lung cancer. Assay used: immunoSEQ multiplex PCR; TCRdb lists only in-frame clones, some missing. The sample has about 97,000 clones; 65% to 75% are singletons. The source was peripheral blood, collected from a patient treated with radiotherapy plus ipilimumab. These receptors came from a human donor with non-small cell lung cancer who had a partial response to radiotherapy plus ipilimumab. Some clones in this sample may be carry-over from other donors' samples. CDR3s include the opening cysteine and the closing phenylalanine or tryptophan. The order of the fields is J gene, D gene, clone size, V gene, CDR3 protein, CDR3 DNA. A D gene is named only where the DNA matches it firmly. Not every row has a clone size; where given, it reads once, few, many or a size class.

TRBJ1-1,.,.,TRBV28,CASNRRSNTEAFF,TGTGCCAGCAATAGGAGATCGAACACTGAAGCTTTCTTT
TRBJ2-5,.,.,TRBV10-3,CAIRGAFGETQYF,TGTGCCATCAGGGGGGCGTTCGGAGAGACCCAGTACTTC
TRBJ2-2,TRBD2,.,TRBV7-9,CASSRSGGTTGELFF,TGTGCCAGCAGCCGAAGCGGGGGCACTACGGGGGAGCTGTTTTTT
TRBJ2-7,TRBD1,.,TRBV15,CATSRENRDRGYYEQYF,TGTGCCACCAGCAGAGAGAACCGGGACAGGGGATACTACGAGCAGTACTTC
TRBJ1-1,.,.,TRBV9,CASSYTGGTEAFF,TGTGCCAGCAGCTATACGGGGGGCACTGAAGCTTTCTTT
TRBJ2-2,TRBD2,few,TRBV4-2,CASSQGLAGEYTGELFF,TGTGCCAGCAGCCAAGGACTAGCGGGGGAATACACCGGGGAGCTGTTTTTT
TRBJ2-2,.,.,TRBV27,CASSFYLGTQLGELFF,TGTGCCAGCAGTTTTTATCTGGGGACACAACTCGGGGAGCTGTTTTTT
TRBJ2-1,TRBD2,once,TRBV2,CASSAGGGFNEQFF,TGCGCCAGCAGTGCGGGAGGAGGGTTCAATGAGCAGTTCTTC
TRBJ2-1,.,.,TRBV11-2,CASSRSVGQFF,TGTGCCAGCAGCCGTAGCGTGGGGCAGTTCTTC
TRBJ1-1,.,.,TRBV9,CASSVARNTEAFF,TGTGCCAGCAGCGTAGCCCGGAACACTGAAGCTTTCTTT
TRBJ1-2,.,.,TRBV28,CASSFGSGYKSGYTF,TGTGCCAGCAGTTTTGGGTCCGGGTATAAAAGTGGCTACACCTTC
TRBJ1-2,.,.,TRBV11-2,CASSPSGSSDGYTF,TGTGCCAGCAGCCCCTCGGGTTCCTCGGATGGCTACACCTTC
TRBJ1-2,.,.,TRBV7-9,CASSSEQGYYGYTF,TGTGCCAGCAGCTCCGAACAGGGATACTATGGCTACACCTTC
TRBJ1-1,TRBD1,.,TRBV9,CASRGQGDAEAFF,TGTGCCAGCAGGGGACAGGGGGATGCTGAAGCTTTCTTT
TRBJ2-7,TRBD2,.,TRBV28,CASSFPGLAGGPSSYEQYF,TGTGCCAGCAGTTTCCCGGGACTAGCGGGAGGGCCGAGCTCCTACGAGCAGTACTTC
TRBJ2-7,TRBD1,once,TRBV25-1,CASSPQGVGEQYF,TGTGCCAGCAGTCCCCAGGGGGTCGGTGAGCAGTACTTC
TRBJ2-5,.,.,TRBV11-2,CASSLGLGFIETQYF,TGTGCCAGCAGCTTAGGACTAGGTTTCATCGAGACCCAGTACTTC
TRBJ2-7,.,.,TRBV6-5,CASQNGRGAVQYF,TGTGCCAGCCAGAATGGCAGGGGGGCAGTGCAGTACTTC
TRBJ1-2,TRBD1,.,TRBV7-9,CASSLLFGPTGGSGYGYTF,TGTGCCAGCAGCTTATTGTTCGGCCCCACAGGGGGCTCTGGCTATGGCTACACCTTC
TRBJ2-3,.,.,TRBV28,CASSRTGTVYTQYF,TGTGCCAGCAGTAGAACAGGAACCGTTTATACGCAGTATTTT
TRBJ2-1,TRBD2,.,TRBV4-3,CASSQDWEGRGQFF,TGCGCCAGCAGCCAAGATTGGGAGGGGAGGGGGCAGTTCTTC
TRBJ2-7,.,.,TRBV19,CASSISGASYEQYF,TGTGCCAGTAGTATATCCGGTGCCTCCTACGAGCAGTACTTC
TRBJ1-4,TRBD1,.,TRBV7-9,CASSGHRGTNEKLFF,TGTGCCAGCAGCGGCCACAGGGGCACTAATGAAAAACTGTTTTTT
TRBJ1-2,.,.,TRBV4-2,CASSQDLGVAYYGYTF,TGTGCCAGCAGCCAAGATTTAGGGGTTGCCTACTATGGCTACACCTTC
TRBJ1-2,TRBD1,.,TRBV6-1,CASTLGQDLGYTF,TGTGCCAGCACCCTGGGACAGGATCTCGGCTACACCTTC
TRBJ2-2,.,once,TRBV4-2,CASSGDYNTGELFF,TGTGCCAGCAGCGGCGACTATAACACCGGGGAGCTGTTTTTT
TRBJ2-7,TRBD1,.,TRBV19,CASSIGIWTGAGKMGYEQYF,TGTGCCAGTAGTATAGGGATTTGGACAGGCGCCGGAAAAATGGGGTACGAGCAGTACTTC
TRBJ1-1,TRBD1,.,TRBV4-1,CASSQGYRGVNTEAFF,TGCGCCAGCAGCCAAGGTTACAGGGGAGTTAACACTGAAGCTTTCTTT
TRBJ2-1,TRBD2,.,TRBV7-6,CASSLSLAGSQFF,TGTGCCAGCAGCTTGAGTCTAGCGGGGTCGCAGTTCTTC
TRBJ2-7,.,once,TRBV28,CASSTVGLSGYAYEQYF,TGTGCCAGCAGTACTGTGGGACTGTCAGGGTATGCCTACGAGCAGTACTTC
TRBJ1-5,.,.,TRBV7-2,CASSPDTNSNQPQHF,TGTGCCAGCAGCCCAGACACAAATAGCAATCAGCCCCAGCATTTT
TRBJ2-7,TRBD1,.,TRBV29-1,CSGGQSSYEQYF,TGCAGCGGGGGACAGAGCTCCTACGAGCAGTACTTC
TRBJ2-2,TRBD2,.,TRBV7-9,CASSLRGTSGAGELFF,TGTGCCAGCAGCTTAAGGGGGACTAGCGGGGCCGGGGAGCTGTTTTTT
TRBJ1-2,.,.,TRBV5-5,CASRAGIANYGYTF,TGTGCCAGCAGGGCAGGGATAGCTAACTATGGCTACACCTTC
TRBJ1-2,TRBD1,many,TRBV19,CASSRPGQGLGGYTF,TGTGCCAGTAGTCGACCCGGACAGGGGTTGGGTGGCTACACCTTC
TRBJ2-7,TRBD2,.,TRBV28,CASRPPRGGGAYEQYF,TGTGCCAGCAGACCCCCTCGGGGCGGGGGGGCCTACGAGCAGTACTTC
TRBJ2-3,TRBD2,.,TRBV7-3,CASSQMGGNTDTQYF,TGTGCCAGCAGCCAAATGGGGGGGAACACAGATACGCAGTATTTT
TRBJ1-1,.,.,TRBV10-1,CASSESTGFNTEAFF,TGCGCCAGCAGTGAGTCGACAGGCTTTAACACTGAAGCTTTCTTT
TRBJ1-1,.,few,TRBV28,CASSSGTTNTEAFF,TGTGCCAGCAGTTCAGGGACAACGAACACTGAAGCTTTCTTT
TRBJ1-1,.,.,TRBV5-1,CASSLGGLLNTEAFF,TGCGCCAGCAGCTTGGGGGGCCTATTGAACACTGAAGCTTTCTTT
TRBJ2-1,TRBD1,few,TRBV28,CASLDRAYNEQFF,TGTGCCAGCTTAGACAGGGCCTACAATGAGCAGTTCTTC
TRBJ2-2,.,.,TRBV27,CASSSASVSNTGELFF,TGTGCCAGCAGTTCTGCTAGCGTATCGAACACCGGGGAGCTGTTTTTT
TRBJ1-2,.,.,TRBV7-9,CASSLESGKPYGYTF,TGTGCCAGCAGTCTAGAGTCAGGGAAACCCTATGGCTACACCTTC
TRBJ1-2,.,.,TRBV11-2,CASSWERDYGYTF,TGTGCCAGCAGCTGGGAGCGGGACTATGGCTACACCTTC
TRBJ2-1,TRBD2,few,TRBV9,CASKEGTRDEQFF,TGTGCCAGCAAGGAGGGGACTAGGGATGAGCAGTTCTTC
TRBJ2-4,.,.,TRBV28,CASIDRSKNIQYF,TGTGCCAGCATAGACAGATCCAAAAACATTCAGTACTTC
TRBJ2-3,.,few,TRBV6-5,CASSEIGGVAQYF,TGTGCCAGCAGTGAAATAGGCGGGGTAGCGCAGTATTTT